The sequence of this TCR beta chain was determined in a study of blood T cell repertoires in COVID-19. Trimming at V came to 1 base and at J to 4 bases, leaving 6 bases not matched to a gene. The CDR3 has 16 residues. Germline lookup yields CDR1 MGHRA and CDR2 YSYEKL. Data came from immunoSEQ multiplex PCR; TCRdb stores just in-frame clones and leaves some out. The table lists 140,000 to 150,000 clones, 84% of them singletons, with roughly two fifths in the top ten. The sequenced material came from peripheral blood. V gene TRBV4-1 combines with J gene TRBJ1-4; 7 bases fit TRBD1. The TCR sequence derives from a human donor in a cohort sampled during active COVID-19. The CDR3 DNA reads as TGCGCCAGCAGCCAAGCAACAGGGGTTGATAATGAAAAACTGTTTTTT. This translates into CASSQATGVDNEKLFF.